The 8 T cell receptor beta chains below come from one sample, sequenced in a study of blood T cell repertoires in COVID-19. Libraries were prepared by immunoSEQ multiplex PCR; TCRdb keeps only in-frame clonotypes and omits some of them. The repertoire holds about 140,000 clones, about 88% seen once, with about 2.5% in the top ten. The specimen was peripheral blood. These receptor sequences come from a human donor with COVID-19, enrolled during active disease. The donor label of this sample is uncertain.

This clone was observed once. The rearrangement links TRBV2 to TRBJ1-1; D not certain. Germline CDR1 reads SNHLY; CDR2 reads FYNNEI. V was cut by 1 base and J by 1 base, with 10 bases left in between. The CDR3 has 15 amino acids. CDR3 coding DNA: TGTGCCAGCAGTGAAGATCCCCGGGGGAACACTGAAGCTTTCTTT. Its protein is CASSEDPRGNTEAFF.

The CDR3 here is CSVALADYEQYF. The CDR3 DNA sequence: TGCAGCGTTGCCCTAGCCGACTACGAGCAGTACTTC. The chain carries TRBV29-1 and TRBJ2-7, with D possibly matching TRBD2 (5 bases). Germline values: CDR1 SQVTM, CDR2 ANQGSEA. V was clipped by 4 bases and J by 3 bases, with 10 bases between them. The CDR3 covers 12 residues.

This chain connects TRBV30 to TRBJ2-5; D call uncertain. Trimming took 2 bases from V and 2 from J, leaving 3 bases between them. The CDR3 covers 11 residues. Per germline, CDR1 GTSNPN and CDR2 SVGIG (reference sequence). CDR3 residues: CAWSPQETQYF. Written as DNA, the CDR3 is TGTGCCTGGAGTCCTCAAGAGACCCAGTACTTC.

This rearrangement joins TRBV12-3 or TRBV12-4 to TRBJ2-1, with a weak D call TRBD2 (5 bases). This CDR3 region has 13 residues. The V gene lost 1 base and the J gene lost 11 bases, with 12 bases spanning the gap. DNA for the CDR3: TGTGCCAGCAGTTTAGGGGTGAGGGAGAAGCAGTTCTTC. Encoded protein: CASSLGVREKQFF.

This CDR3 is CASSSVLGRGQAETQYF. DNA of the CDR3: TGCGCCAGCAGCTCCGTCCTAGGCAGGGGGCAGGCAGAGACCCAGTACTTC. The genes are TRBV5-1 and TRBJ2-5; 8 bases map to TRBD1. V shed 3 bases, J shed 4 bases, and the junction held 14 bases outside the gene matches. CDR3 length equals 17 residues. Germline assignment: CDR1 SGHRS and CDR2 YFSETQ. The full variable domain, completed using reference TRBV5-1 and TRBJ2-5, is KAGVTQTPRYLIKTRGQQVTLSCSPISGHRSVSWYQQTPGQGLQFLFEYFSETQRNKGNFPGRFSGRQFSNSRSEMNVSTLELGDSALYLCASSSVLGRGQAETQYFGPGTRLLVL.

The chain is built from TRBV3-1 (or the pseudogene TRBV3-2) and TRBJ2-7; weak D call: TRBD2 (6 bases). The CDR3 length is 14 residues. Per germline, CDR1 LGHDT and CDR2 YNNKEL (reference sequence). The V end lost 6 bases, the J end lost 8 bases, and 20 bases lay between the germline ends. The CDR3, as DNA: TGTGCCAGCAGTCCGGGACTCCAAACGCGCAAGCAGTACTTC. It yields the protein CASSPGLQTRKQYF.

The J gene is TRBJ2-2, the V gene TRBV4-1; 9 bases agree with TRBD1. The CDR3 has 18 residues. In germline, CDR1 is MGHRA, CDR2 YSYEKL. V shed 1 base, J shed 1 base, and the junction held 7 bases outside the gene matches. The chain's CDR3 is CASSQALGTGKNTGELFF. The CDR3 DNA follows: TGCGCCAGCAGCCAAGCCCTCGGGACAGGGAAGAACACCGGGGAGCTGTTTTTT.

The genes are TRBV11-2 and TRBJ1-1, with a weak D call TRBD1 (5 bases). With 5 bases removed from V and 6 bases from J, the gap between germline ends came to 13 bases. The CDR3 totals 13 residues. Germline V gene data show CDR1 as SGHAT and CDR2 as FQNNGV. The CDR3 spells CASSPGGYAEAFF. The CDR3 DNA sequence: TGTGCCAGCAGCCCGGGGGGATACGCTGAAGCTTTCTTT.